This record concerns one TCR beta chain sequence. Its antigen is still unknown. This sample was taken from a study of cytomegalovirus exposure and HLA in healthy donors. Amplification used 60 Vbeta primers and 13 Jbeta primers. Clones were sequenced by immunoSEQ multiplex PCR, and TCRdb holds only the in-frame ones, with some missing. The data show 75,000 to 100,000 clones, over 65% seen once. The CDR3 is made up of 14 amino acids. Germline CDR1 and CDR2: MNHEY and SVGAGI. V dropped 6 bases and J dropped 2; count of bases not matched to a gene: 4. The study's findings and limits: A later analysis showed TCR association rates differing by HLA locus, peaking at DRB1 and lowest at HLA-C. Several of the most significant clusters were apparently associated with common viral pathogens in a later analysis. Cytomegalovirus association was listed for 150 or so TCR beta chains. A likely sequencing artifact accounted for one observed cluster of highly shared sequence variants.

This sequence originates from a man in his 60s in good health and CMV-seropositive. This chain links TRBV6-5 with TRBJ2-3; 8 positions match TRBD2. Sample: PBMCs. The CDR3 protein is CASRPGGDTDTQYF. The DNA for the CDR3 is TGTGCCAGCAGGCCGGGGGGGGACACAGATACGCAGTATTTT.